Presented here are 27 T cell receptor beta chains from one specimen sequenced in a study of blood T cell repertoires in COVID-19. Profiled with immunoSEQ multiplex PCR; TCRdb holds only in-frame clones, not every one. In the table there are approximately 110,000 clones, roughly four fifths of which are singletons. Input material: peripheral blood. These receptors were obtained from a man older than 75 with COVID-19, enrolled during active disease.

The CDR3 DNA reads TGCAGTGCTAGTCGTTTAGGGGGCGTAGATGCTTACTATGGCTACACCTTC. As protein: CSASRLGGVDAYYGYTF. The J gene is TRBJ1-2, the V gene TRBV20-1; 7 bases agree with TRBD1. Germline V gene data show CDR1 as DFQATT and CDR2 as SNEGSKA (reference sequence). The CDR3 contains 17 residues. The trim removed 3 bases at V and 3 bases at J, leaving 16 bases unmatched.

This chain joins TRBV4-2 and TRBJ2-5; 8 bases are a match to TRBD1. The CDR3 consists of 14 residues. The trim removed 4 bases at V and 2 bases at J, leaving 3 bases unmatched. Germline V gene lookup returns CDR1 LGHNA and CDR2 YNFKEQ. The DNA of the CDR3 is TGTGCCAGCAGCCTCGGACAGGGTCAAGAGACCCAGTACTTC. Translated, it gives CASSLGQGQETQYF.

This clone was found once. This chain joins TRBV19 and TRBJ2-1; D gene unclear. The V gene lost 4 bases and the J gene lost 4 bases, with 8 bases spanning the gap. The length of the CDR3 is 13 residues. Germline lookup yields CDR1 LNHDA and CDR2 SQIVND (reference sequence). The DNA for the CDR3 is TGTGCCAGTAGTACCTACCGGTACAATGAGCAGTTCTTC. Residues: CASSTYRYNEQFF.

Concerning this clone: The same CDR3 is also encoded by other DNA sequences in this sample. This rearrangement joins TRBV10-3 to TRBJ1-5; D gene unclear. The germline V and J ends were trimmed by 6 bases and 1 base, with 4 bases remaining between them. The CDR3 is made up of 12 amino acids. In germline, CDR1 is ENHRY, CDR2 SYGVKD. CDR3 residues: CAISPSNQPQHF. The CDR3 nucleotides read TGTGCCATCAGCCCGAGCAATCAGCCCCAGCATTTT.

The gene calls are TRBV4-3 and TRBJ1-4; 7 bases match TRBD1. In germline, CDR1 is LGHNA, CDR2 YSLEER. The V segment lost 4 bases and the J segment 7 bases; nucleotides outside the gene matches: 9. This CDR3 has 15 residues. In DNA form, the CDR3 reads TGCGCCAGCAGCCCCTACAGGGGAGGTGGTGAAAAACTGTTTTTT. Translating it yields CASSPYRGGGEKLFF.

In DNA, the CDR3 is TGTGCCAGCTCACCCGCGGAGACCGGGGAGCTGTTTTTT. This gives the protein CASSPAETGELFF. The chain combines TRBV18 with TRBJ2-2; D gene ambiguous. The germline gives CDR1 KGHSH, CDR2 LQKENI. Trimming left V 3 bases short and J 5 bases short, with 7 bases between. The CDR3 extends over 13 amino acids.

The CDR3 bases are TGTGCCAGCAGTTCCCCTGCGGAGGCCCCTAGCACAGATACGCAGTATTTT. Protein sequence: CASSSPAEAPSTDTQYF. The chain is built from TRBV28 and TRBJ2-3; maybe TRBD2 (5 bases). Germline lookup yields CDR1 MDHEN and CDR2 SYDVKM. The CDR3 length is 17 residues. V was pared by 4 bases and J by 0 bases, with 17 bases between.

This chain joins TRBV13 and TRBJ2-1; TRBD2 matches at 12 bases. The CDR3 is 15 residues long. The V gene end was trimmed by 3 bases and the J gene end by 6 bases; junction bases not matched to a gene: 3. The germline gives CDR1 PRHDT, CDR2 FYEKMQ (reference sequence). The CDR3 DNA sequence: TGTGCCAGCAGCTTTCCTAGCGGGAGGGGCAATGAGCAGTTCTTC. It is translated as CASSFPSGRGNEQFF. Combining the CDR3 with reference TRBV13 and TRBJ2-1 gives the whole variable domain AAGVIQSPRHLIKEKRETATLKCYPIPRHDTVYWYQQGPGQDPQFLISFYEKMQSDKGSIPDRFSAQQFSDYHSELNMSSLELGDSALYFCASSFPSGRGNEQFFGPGTRLTVL.

The chain recombines TRBV11-2 with TRBJ1-6; D is possibly TRBD1 (5 bases). V dropped 0 bases and J dropped 7 bases, with 7 bases sitting between them. CDR3 length equals 14 residues. From germline, CDR1 is SGHAT and CDR2 FQNNGV. The CDR3 spells CASSLDPGNSPLHF. Written as DNA, the CDR3 is TGTGCCAGCAGCTTAGATCCAGGGAATTCACCCCTCCACTTT.

This sequence joins TRBV20-1 and TRBJ1-2; D is uncertain. V lost 3 bases and J 1 base, leaving 6 bases between the germline ends. CDR1 and CDR2 from the germline V gene are DFQATT and SNEGSKA (reference sequence). There are 12 residues in the CDR3. Here the CDR3 DNA reads TGCAGTGCTAGTTCAGATAACTATGGCTACACCTTC. Protein sequence: CSASSDNYGYTF.

The chain is built from TRBV27 and TRBJ1-2; TRBD1 aligns across 7 bases. The CDR3 extends over 13 amino acids. CDR1 is MNHEY and CDR2 is SMNVEV in the germline V gene (reference sequence). Losses at the gene ends were 4 bases for V and 8 bases for J; bases not matched to a gene: 7. The CDR3 DNA follows: TGTGCCAGCAGTTCGACAGGGTTAAAGGGCTACACCTTC. This encodes CASSSTGLKGYTF.

V is TRBV2 and J is TRBJ2-1; TRBD1 matches 8 bases. The CDR3 has 15 residues. The germline gives CDR1 SNHLY, CDR2 FYNNEI. V shed 7 bases and J 0 bases; nucleotides not matched to a gene: 5. This CDR3 reads CASTRQGSSYNEQFF. CDR3 coding DNA: TGTGCCAGCACCCGACAGGGGAGCTCCTACAATGAGCAGTTCTTC.

The CDR3 protein is CASSPGTGYDEQYF. The CDR3 DNA sequence: TGCGCCAGCAGCCCCGGGACAGGGTATGACGAGCAGTACTTC. This sequence joins TRBV5-1 and TRBJ2-7, with 9 bases identical to TRBD1. Trimming cost V 4 bases and J 5 bases; bases outside gene matches: 7. The CDR3 extends over 14 amino acids. CDR1 SGHRS and CDR2 YFSETQ come from the germline V gene. The variable domain in full, completed from reference TRBV5-1 and TRBJ2-7, reads KAGVTQTPRYLIKTRGQQVTLSCSPISGHRSVSWYQQTPGQGLQFLFEYFSETQRNKGNFPGRFSGRQFSNSRSEMNVSTLELGDSALYLCASSPGTGYDEQYFGPGTRLTVT.

The chain uses TRBV28 and TRBJ2-7, with TRBD2 matching 11 bases. Germline V gene sequence: CDR1 MDHEN, CDR2 SYDVKM. The CDR3 sequence is 19 residues long. The ends lost 3 bases at V and 2 bases at J; junction bases unmatched: 15. CDR3 in amino acids: CASSFGGGLAGGPAYEQYF. For the CDR3, the DNA is TGTGCCAGCAGTTTTGGTGGGGGGCTAGCGGGAGGACCCGCCTACGAGCAGTACTTC.

The chain uses TRBV27 and TRBJ2-2, with D tentatively TRBD1 (6 bases). The CDR3 totals 16 residues. Germline loops: CDR1 MNHEY, CDR2 SMNVEV (reference sequence). Between the trimmed V and J ends, which lost 3 bases and 0 bases, there was a span of 11 bases. The CDR3 sequence: CASSFRGATNTGELFF. The CDR3 nucleotides read TGTGCCAGCAGTTTCAGGGGCGCCACGAACACCGGGGAGCTGTTTTTT.

This rearrangement joins TRBV10-3 to TRBJ1-3; 10 bases line up with TRBD1. The CDR3 length is 16 residues. Unmatched junction bases numbered 12, after V lost 5 bases and J lost 8 bases. Germline values: CDR1 ENHRY, CDR2 SYGVKD. In nucleotides, the CDR3 is TGTGCCATCAGTTCCCAACCGGGACAGGGGTCGGACACCATATATTTT. Amino acids: CAISSQPGQGSDTIYF.

The chain uses TRBV19 and TRBJ1-1, with 7 bases lining up with TRBD1. Germline V gene data show CDR1 as LNHDA and CDR2 as SQIVND (reference sequence). The CDR3 sequence is 15 residues long. Trimming removed 3 bases from V and 4 bases from J; junction bases left unmatched: 8. The CDR3 nucleotides are TGTGCCAGTAGTATGGGCCTAGGGGGCGGCACTGAAGCTTTCTTT. As protein: CASSMGLGGGTEAFF.

V gene TRBV7-9 combines with J gene TRBJ2-2, with 11 bases aligning to TRBD1. With 3 bases clipped from V and 5 bases from J, the junction kept 5 bases outside the gene matches. Per germline, CDR1 SEHNR and CDR2 FQNEAQ (reference sequence). CDR3 length equals 16 residues. The CDR3 nucleotides read TGTGCCAGCAGCTTGGCCGGGACAGGGGGGACCGGGGAGCTGTTTTTT. Its translation: CASSLAGTGGTGELFF.

The gene calls are TRBV18 and TRBJ2-5; TRBD2 matches at 7 bases. V shed 3 bases and J 5 bases; nucleotides not matched to a gene: 3. This CDR3 spans 13 amino acids. Germline CDR1 reads KGHSH; CDR2 reads LQKENI. The CDR3 DNA follows: TGTGCCAGCTCACCGCTCGGGGGGGAGACCCAGTACTTC. This codes for CASSPLGGETQYF.

The chain carries TRBV27 and TRBJ2-7; 9 nucleotides align to TRBD1. The germline V gene encodes CDR1 MNHEY and CDR2 SMNVEV (reference sequence). The ends lost 7 bases at V and 3 bases at J; junction bases unmatched: 7. This CDR3 contains 14 residues. CDR3 region: CASNGAGQGYEQYF. The CDR3 DNA reads TGTGCCAGCAACGGCGCGGGACAGGGCTACGAGCAGTACTTC.

The chain combines TRBV19 with TRBJ2-7; D perhaps matches TRBD1 (7 bases). Trimming stripped 3 bases from V and 2 bases from J, with 20 bases between. CDR3 size: 17 residues. From germline, CDR1 is LNHDA and CDR2 SQIVND (reference sequence). DNA for the CDR3: TGTGCCAGTAGTATTGAGTCGAGGCCCAGGGGGGCCTACGAGCAGTACTTC. Its protein is CASSIESRPRGAYEQYF.

The rearrangement links TRBV2 to TRBJ2-5; possibly TRBD2 for D (6 bases). CDR3 length equals 16 residues. CDR1 and CDR2 from the germline V gene are SNHLY and FYNNEI. V dropped 8 bases and J dropped 3 bases, with 22 bases sitting between them. CDR3 nucleotides: TGTGCCAGCGCAATCTTACCTTCTAAGCGGGAAGAGACCCAGTACTTC. Translation: CASAILPSKREETQYF.

The chain has TRBV7-9 and TRBJ1-5, with TRBD1 matching 10 bases. The ends lost 1 base at V and 6 bases at J; junction bases unmatched: 6. In germline, CDR1 is SEHNR, CDR2 FQNEAQ (reference sequence). This CDR3 spans 16 amino acids. CDR3 DNA sequence: TGTGCCAGCAGCTTAGGGACAGGGGGTACCAGTCAGCCCCAGCATTTT. This gives the protein CASSLGTGGTSQPQHF.

The chain couples TRBV2 to TRBJ1-2; 7 nucleotides line up with TRBD1. V was clipped by 8 bases and J by 5 bases; unmatched bases: 11. Germline values: CDR1 SNHLY, CDR2 FYNNEI. The CDR3 runs 14 residues. The DNA of the CDR3 is TGTGCCAGCGACACAGGGGCCCTTAGATATGGCTACACCTTC. Encoded protein: CASDTGALRYGYTF.

The gene calls are TRBV12-3 or TRBV12-4 and TRBJ2-5, with D unresolved. The CDR3 is 12 residues long. The V and J ends lost 1 base and 4 bases respectively, with 4 bases between them. CDR3 in DNA: TGTGCCAGCAGTTTAGGGAGAGAGACCCAGTACTTC. Protein sequence: CASSLGRETQYF.

This clone was seen once. J is TRBJ1-3 and V is TRBV19; weak D call: TRBD1 (5 bases). Between the trimmed V and J ends, which lost 7 bases and 0 bases, there was a span of 10 bases. Germline V lookup: CDR1 LNHDA, CDR2 SQIVND (reference sequence). CDR3 length equals 14 residues. CDR3 nucleotide sequence: TGTGCCAGTAAACAGGACCACTCTGGAAACACCATATATTTT. It encodes CASKQDHSGNTIYF.

This chain joins TRBV5-1 and TRBJ1-5; possible D gene TRBD1, 5 bases. Trimming removed 5 bases from V and 7 bases from J, with 16 bases in between. The CDR3 runs to 14 residues. Germline V gene data show CDR1 as SGHRS and CDR2 as YFSETQ. The CDR3 protein is CASSYWGGRQPQHF. DNA for the CDR3: TGCGCCAGCAGTTACTGGGGCGGCAGACAGCCCCAGCATTTT.